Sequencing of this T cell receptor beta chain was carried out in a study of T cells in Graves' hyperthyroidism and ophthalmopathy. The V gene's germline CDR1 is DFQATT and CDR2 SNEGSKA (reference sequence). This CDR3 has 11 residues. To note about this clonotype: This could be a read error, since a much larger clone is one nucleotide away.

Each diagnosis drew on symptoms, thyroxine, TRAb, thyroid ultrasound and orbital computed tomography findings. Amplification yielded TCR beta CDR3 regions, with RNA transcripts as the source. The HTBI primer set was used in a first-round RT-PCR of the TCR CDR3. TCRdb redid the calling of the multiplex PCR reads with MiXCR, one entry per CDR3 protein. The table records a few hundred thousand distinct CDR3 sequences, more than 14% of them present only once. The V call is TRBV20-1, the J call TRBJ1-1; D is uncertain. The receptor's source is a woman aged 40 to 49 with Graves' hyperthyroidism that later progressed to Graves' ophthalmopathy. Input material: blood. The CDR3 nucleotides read TGCAGTGCGAGGGATCCGACTGAAGCTTTATTT. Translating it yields CSARDPTEALF.